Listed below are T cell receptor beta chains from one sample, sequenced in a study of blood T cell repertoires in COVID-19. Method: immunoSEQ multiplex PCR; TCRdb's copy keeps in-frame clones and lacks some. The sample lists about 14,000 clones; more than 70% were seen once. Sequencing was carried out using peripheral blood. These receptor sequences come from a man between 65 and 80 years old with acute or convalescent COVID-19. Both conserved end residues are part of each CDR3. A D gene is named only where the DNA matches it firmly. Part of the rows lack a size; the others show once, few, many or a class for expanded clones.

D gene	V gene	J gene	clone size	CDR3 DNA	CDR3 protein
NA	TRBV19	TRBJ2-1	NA	TGTGCCAGTACCCCCGGGACACCGATCTACAATGAGCAGTTCTTC	CASTPGTPIYNEQFF
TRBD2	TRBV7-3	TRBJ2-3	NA	TGTGCCAGTGGGGGGGAGAGTGGAGATACGCAGTATTTT	CASGGESGDTQYF
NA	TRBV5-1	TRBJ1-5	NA	TGCGCCAGCAGCTTAGGGACGGGGGGCGGCAATCAGCCCCAGCATTTT	CASSLGTGGGNQPQHF
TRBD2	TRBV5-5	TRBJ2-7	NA	TGTGCCAGCAGCATGTCCCCGGGACTAGCTTACGAGCAGTACTTC	CASSMSPGLAYEQYF
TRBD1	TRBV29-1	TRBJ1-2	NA	TGCAGCGTGGGACAGGGGGACTATGGCTACACCTTC	CSVGQGDYGYTF
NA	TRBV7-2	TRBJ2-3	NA	TGTGCCAGCAGCCCTCGACAGATCCCAAATACGCAGTATTTT	CASSPRQIPNTQYF
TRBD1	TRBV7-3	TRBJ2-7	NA	TGTGCCAGCAGCTCGACAGGGGGAGGTTTAGGCGAGCAGTACTTC	CASSSTGGGLGEQYF
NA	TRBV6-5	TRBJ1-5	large	TGTGCCAGCAGTTACTCAGTTCTGGGGGCAAGTCAGCCCCAGCATTTT	CASSYSVLGASQPQHF
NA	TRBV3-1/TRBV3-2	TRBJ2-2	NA	TGTGCCAGCAGCCAAGGGCCCCAGTTGGACACCGGGGAGCTGTTTTTT	CASSQGPQLDTGELFF
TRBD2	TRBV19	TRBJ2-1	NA	TGTGCCACTGCCGGGACTAGCGGGAGTTTTGATGAGCAGTTCTTC	CATAGTSGSFDEQFF
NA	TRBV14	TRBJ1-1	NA	TGTGCCAGCAGCCCGACCCTCACTAATCGAAAGTTTAACACTGAAGCTTTCTTT	CASSPTLTNRKFNTEAFF
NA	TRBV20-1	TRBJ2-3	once	TGCAGTGCTACGAGGGATACGCAGTATTTT	CSATRDTQYF
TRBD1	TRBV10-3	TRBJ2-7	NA	TGTGCCACCGGGACAGGGGGCATCTACGAGCAGTACTTC	CATGTGGIYEQYF
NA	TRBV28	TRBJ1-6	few	TGTGCCAGCAGACCTGAGCCGGACAGAACCTATTCACCCCTCCACTTT	CASRPEPDRTYSPLHF
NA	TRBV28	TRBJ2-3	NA	TGTGCCAGCAGTTTTGTAGCGGGCACAGATACGCAGTATTTT	CASSFVAGTDTQYF
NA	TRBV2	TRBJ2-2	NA	TGTGCCAGCAGGACAGGGAACACCGGGGAGCTGTTTTTT	CASRTGNTGELFF
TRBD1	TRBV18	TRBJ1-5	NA	TGTGCCAGCTCACCTTCGGACAGGGGAAGCAATCAGCCCCAGCATTTT	CASSPSDRGSNQPQHF
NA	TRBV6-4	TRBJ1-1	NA	TGTGCCAGCAAGCGGGCAGTAGGGAACACTGAAGCTTTCTTT	CASKRAVGNTEAFF
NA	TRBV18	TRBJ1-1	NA	TGTGCCAGCTCACCCCTCCCCTTGACAGGAAACACTGAAGCTTTCTTT	CASSPLPLTGNTEAFF
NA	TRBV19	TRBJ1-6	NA	TGTGCCAGTAGTGGCCGGGGTAATTCACCCCTCCACTTT	CASSGRGNSPLHF
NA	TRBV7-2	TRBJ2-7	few	TGTGCCAGCAGCTTACCGGGAATGAGGCAGTACTTC	CASSLPGMRQYF
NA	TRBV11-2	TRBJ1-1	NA	TGTGCCAGCAGCCCCCTTGGATTGGGGGAGGAGGCTGAAGCTTTCTTT	CASSPLGLGEEAEAFF
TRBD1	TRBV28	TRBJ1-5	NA	TGTGCCAGCAGTTTTAGATGGACAGGGGGACAGCCCCAGCATTTT	CASSFRWTGGQPQHF
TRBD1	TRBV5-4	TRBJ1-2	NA	TGTGCCAGCAGCCGCGACCGGGGGGGACAGGGGAAATATGGCTACACCTTC	CASSRDRGGQGKYGYTF
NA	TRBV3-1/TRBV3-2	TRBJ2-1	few	TGTGCCAGCAGCCAAGAGGTACTAGACAATGAGCAGTTCTTC	CASSQEVLDNEQFF
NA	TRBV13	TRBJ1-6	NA	TGTGCCAGCAGCGCGGGATTCAATTCACCCCTCCACTTT	CASSAGFNSPLHF
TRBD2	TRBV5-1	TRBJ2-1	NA	TGCGCCAGCAGCGCTAGCGGGACTTCCTACAATGAGCAGTTCTTC	CASSASGTSYNEQFF
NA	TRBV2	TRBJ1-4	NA	TGTGCCAGCAGCGCAGGGAGGACTAATGAAAAACTGTTTTTT	CASSAGRTNEKLFF
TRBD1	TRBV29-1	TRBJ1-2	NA	TGCAGCGTTAACGGAGGAGACAGGGACTATGGCTACACCTTC	CSVNGGDRDYGYTF
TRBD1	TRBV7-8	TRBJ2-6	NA	TGTGCCAGCAGCCCCCGGACAGGTCTCTCCTCTGGGGCCAACGTCCTGACTTTC	CASSPRTGLSSGANVLTF
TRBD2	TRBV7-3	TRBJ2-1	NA	TGTGCCAGCGAATCGGGAGGGCCTAAAAATGAGCAGTTCTTC	CASESGGPKNEQFF
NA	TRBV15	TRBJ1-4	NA	TGTGCCACCAGCAGAGATCGGGCGGGTAATAATGAAAAACTGTTTTTT	CATSRDRAGNNEKLFF
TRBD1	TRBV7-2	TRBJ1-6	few	TGTGCCAGCATTCAAGGCGGGACAGGGGCTTCCCAACTCCACTTT	CASIQGGTGASQLHF
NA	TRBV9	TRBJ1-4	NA	TGTGCCAGCAGCGTAGGAGATTTTAATGAAAAACTGTTTTTT	CASSVGDFNEKLFF
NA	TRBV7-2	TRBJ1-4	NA	TGTGCCAGCAGCTTAAGAGGCGGGTGGGCCGTGGATAATGAAAAACTGTTTTTT	CASSLRGGWAVDNEKLFF
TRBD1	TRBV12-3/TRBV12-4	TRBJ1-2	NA	TGTGCCAGCAGCCCCGGGACAGTGTATGGCTACACCTTC	CASSPGTVYGYTF
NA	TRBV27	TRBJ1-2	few	TGTGCCACCCGCCGGGGGGGGTTCGGTGGCTACACCTTC	CATRRGGFGGYTF
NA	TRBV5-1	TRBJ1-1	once	TGCGCCAGCAGGATACAGTCGAACACTGAAGCTTTCTTT	CASRIQSNTEAFF
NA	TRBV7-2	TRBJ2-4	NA	TGTGCCAGCAGCTCATCCCGAACTAAAAACATTCAGTACTTC	CASSSSRTKNIQYF
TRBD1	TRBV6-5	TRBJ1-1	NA	TGTGCCAGCAGTTACAATAAGGGACAGGGGCAGGGGGAAGCTTTCTTT	CASSYNKGQGQGEAFF
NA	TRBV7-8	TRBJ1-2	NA	TGTGCCAGCAGCTTAGTTGCCGGTCCCGGCTATGGCTACACCTTC	CASSLVAGPGYGYTF
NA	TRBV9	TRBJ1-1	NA	TGTGCCAGCAGCGCGGAGGCCGGGACTACCGACACTGAAGCTTTCTTT	CASSAEAGTTDTEAFF
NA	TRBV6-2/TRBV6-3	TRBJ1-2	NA	TGTGCCAGCAGTTACCTAAGACAGAACTATGGCTACACCTTC	CASSYLRQNYGYTF
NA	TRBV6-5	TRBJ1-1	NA	TGTGCCAGCAGTCATGTTACAGGGTCCACTGAAGCTTTCTTT	CASSHVTGSTEAFF
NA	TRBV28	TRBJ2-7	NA	TGTGCCAGCAGTTCCGCGGACTTCCGATCCTACGAGCAGTACTTC	CASSSADFRSYEQYF
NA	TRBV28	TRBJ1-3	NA	TGTGCCAGCAGACAGGGCGGGAGCTCTGGAAACACCATATATTTT	CASRQGGSSGNTIYF
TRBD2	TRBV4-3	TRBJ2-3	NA	TGCGCCAGCAGCCAAGATTTTCTAGCGGATAGCACAGATACGCAGTATTTT	CASSQDFLADSTDTQYF
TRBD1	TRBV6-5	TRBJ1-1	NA	TGTGCCAGCAGGAAACAGGGGTTGGACACTGAAGCTTTCTTT	CASRKQGLDTEAFF